A single sample is the source of the 19 T cell receptor beta chains below, sequenced in a study of blood T cell repertoires in COVID-19 (dated by TCRdb to the early 2020s). Library generation was performed with the immunoSEQ multiplex PCR assay. The source is immuneACCESS, and TCRdb retained only in-frame sequences with V and J called. Part of the clones is not carried over; for the studies checked, unresolved V genes explain less than half of this, and the remainder is unexplained. The table for this sample lists approximately 260,000 clones; approximately 88% of them were counted only once. The ten largest make up 2% to 2.5% of the sample. What was sequenced was peripheral blood. These TCRs come from a man between 45 and 60 years old with acute or convalescent COVID-19.

The rearrangement uses TRBV3-1 (or the pseudogene TRBV3-2) and TRBJ1-2, with 10 nucleotides matching TRBD1. The ends lost 0 bases at V and 7 bases at J; junction bases unmatched: 2. CDR3 length: 14 residues. The germline V gene has CDR1 LGHDT and CDR2 YNNKEL (reference sequence). The CDR3 DNA follows: TGTGCCAGCAGCCAAGACAGGACAGGGGGTGGCTACACCTTC. Translated, it gives CASSQDRTGGGYTF.

The rearrangement links TRBV19 to TRBJ2-5; D possibly corresponds to TRBD1 (5 bases). V shed 3 bases and J shed 4 bases, with 15 bases lying between them. The CDR3 covers 15 residues. The germline CDR1 and CDR2 sequences are LNHDA and SQIVND (reference sequence). The CDR3 DNA reads as TGTGCCAGTAGTATGAGGATCACCCAGGGAGAGACCCAGTACTTC. It yields the protein CASSMRITQGETQYF.

This chain connects TRBV10-3 to TRBJ2-6, with TRBD1 matching 9 bases. Germline trimming cut 6 bases from V and 3 bases from J; bases unmatched to any gene: 6. This CDR3 is built from 16 residues. Germline V gives CDR1 ENHRY, CDR2 SYGVKD. The CDR3 spells CAIRGDRADGANVLTF. In nucleotides, the CDR3 is TGTGCCATCAGAGGGGACAGGGCGGATGGGGCCAACGTCCTGACTTTC.

The chain joins TRBV30 to TRBJ1-5, with D tentatively TRBD1 (6 bases). V lost 3 bases and J lost 6, with 12 bases in between. This CDR3 is built from 13 residues. The germline V gene encodes CDR1 GTSNPN and CDR2 SVGIG (reference sequence). The CDR3 DNA reads TGTGCCTGGAGCGCCCAGGGGACTCAGCCCCAGCATTTT. Encoded protein: CAWSAQGTQPQHF.

The rearrangement joins TRBV2 to TRBJ1-1; D gene uncertain. In germline, CDR1 is SNHLY, CDR2 FYNNEI. The CDR3 is 15 residues long. Between the trimmed V and J ends, which lost 0 bases and 1 base, there was a span of 9 bases. The CDR3 DNA reads as TGTGCCAGCAGTGAAGCGCTTCGGGGGAACACTGAAGCTTTCTTT. This sequence encodes CASSEALRGNTEAFF.

This chain joins TRBV20-1 and TRBJ1-5; 8 bases fit TRBD1. Germline CDR1 reads DFQATT; CDR2 reads SNEGSKA (reference sequence). The CDR3 length is 11 residues. Trimming cost V 2 bases and J 15 bases; bases outside gene matches: 6. The DNA for the CDR3 is TGCAGTGCTAGACACCGGGACAGGCGGCATTTT. Residues: CSARHRDRRHF.

The chain uses TRBV3-1 (or the pseudogene TRBV3-2) and TRBJ2-7; 9 positions agree with TRBD1. There are 16 residues in the CDR3. Germline lookup yields CDR1 LGHDT and CDR2 YNNKEL (reference sequence). V shed 2 bases, J shed 6 bases, and the junction held 11 bases outside the gene matches. The CDR3 sequence: CASSQQPPGTGSEQYF. The CDR3 coding sequence is TGTGCCAGCAGCCAACAACCACCAGGGACAGGGAGCGAGCAGTACTTC.

About this clone itself: At the DNA level, this CDR3 is encoded by other sequences in the same sample as well. The V gene is TRBV20-1, the J gene TRBJ1-1; 7 bases agree with TRBD1. Germline-derived CDR1 and CDR2 are DFQATT and SNEGSKA (reference sequence). V lost 3 bases and J lost 6; bases outside the gene matches: 1. The CDR3 loop spans 11 amino acids. CDR3 DNA sequence: TGCAGTGCTAGGGACAGGTCTGAAGCTTTCTTT. It is translated as CSARDRSEAFF.

This sequence joins TRBV7-3 and TRBJ2-1; 8 bases are shared with TRBD1. With V trimmed by 2 bases and J by 8 bases, 8 bases remained unmatched. The germline V gene encodes CDR1 SGHTA and CDR2 FQGTGA. CDR3 size: 15 residues. The CDR3 DNA is TGTGCCAGCAGCTTAGTAGGACAGGGTAACTATGAGCAGTTCTTC. Its translation is CASSLVGQGNYEQFF. The full variable domain, completed using reference TRBV7-3 and TRBJ2-1, is GAGVSQTPSNKVTEKGKYVELRCDPISGHTALYWYRQSLGQGPEFLIYFQGTGAADDSGLPNDRFFAVRPEGSVSTLKIQRTERGDSAVYLCASSLVGQGNYEQFFGPGTRLTVL.

The DNA for the CDR3 is TGTGCCAGCAGCTTAGCGGGACATTACGAGCAGTACTTC. It is translated as CASSLAGHYEQYF. This chain joins TRBV7-9 and TRBJ2-7; possibly TRBD1 for D (6 bases). The CDR3 has 13 residues. V lost 0 bases to trimming and J lost 4 bases, with 7 bases between them. Germline assignment: CDR1 SEHNR and CDR2 FQNEAQ (reference sequence).

V usage is TRBV9 and J usage is TRBJ2-5; 9 bases map to TRBD2. Germline lookup yields CDR1 SGDLS and CDR2 YYNGEE. The CDR3 runs 17 residues. Unmatched junction bases numbered 12, after V lost 1 base and J lost 5 bases. The CDR3 DNA follows: TGTGCCAGCAGCGTAAGGGCGGGGGGGCCGTCGTTGGAGACCCAGTACTTC. Amino acid sequence: CASSVRAGGPSLETQYF.

V gene TRBV30 combines with J gene TRBJ2-7; 7 bases are a match to TRBD1. This CDR3 has 14 amino acids. CDR1 is GTSNPN and CDR2 is SVGIG in the germline V gene (reference sequence). V lost 2 bases, J lost 5 bases, and 9 bases stayed unmatched. CDR3 nucleotides: TGTGCCTGGAGTCCCCCGACAGGGTTCCACGAGCAGTACTTC. This translates into CAWSPPTGFHEQYF.

The V call is TRBV2, the J call TRBJ2-2; D ambiguous. V was cut by 0 bases and J by 6 bases, with 8 bases left in between. Looked up from germline, CDR1 is SNHLY and CDR2 is FYNNEI. CDR3 length: 14 amino acids. In DNA, the CDR3 is TGTGCCAGCAGTGAAGCGAACCAGGCCGGGGAGCTGTTTTTT. It translates to CASSEANQAGELFF.

This clone was counted once. CDR3 sequence: CASGFGFNYGYTF. The DNA of the CDR3 is TGTGCTAGTGGTTTTGGCTTCAACTATGGCTACACCTTC. This sequence joins TRBV12-5 and TRBJ1-2; D gene ambiguous. V shed 3 bases and J shed 2 bases, with 7 bases lying between them. CDR1 and CDR2 (germline): LGHNT, FRNRAP. The CDR3 covers 13 residues.

The chain joins TRBV5-4 to TRBJ2-1; 15 bases map to TRBD2. The CDR3 loop spans 18 amino acids. Germline V gene sequence: CDR1 SGHNT, CDR2 YYREEE (reference sequence). V dropped 2 bases and J dropped 4; count of bases not matched to a gene: 7. The CDR3 nucleotides read TGTGCCAGCAGCTTTGCCGGGACTAGCGGGGGGTCTTACAATGAGCAGTTCTTC. It specifies CASSFAGTSGGSYNEQFF.

V usage is TRBV3-1 (or the pseudogene TRBV3-2) and J usage is TRBJ2-3, with a weak D call TRBD2 (5 bases). V shed 4 bases and J shed 1 base, with 18 bases lying between them. This CDR3 comprises 17 residues. CDR1 LGHDT and CDR2 YNNKEL come from the germline V gene (reference sequence). The CDR3 DNA sequence: TGTGCCAGCAGCCCGATCTTCGGGGTTGGGGGCACAGATACGCAGTATTTT. It codes for CASSPIFGVGGTDTQYF.

V and J are TRBV12-5 and TRBJ2-1; D unclear. Germline loops: CDR1 LGHNT, CDR2 FRNRAP. The CDR3 spans 9 residues. V was trimmed by 6 bases and J by 9 bases, leaving 3 bases between them. CDR3 amino acids: CASGLEQFF. The DNA for the CDR3 is TGTGCTAGTGGCCTTGAGCAGTTCTTC.

This rearrangement joins TRBV11-2 to TRBJ1-2, with no clear D. The ends were cut back, 1 base at V and 3 bases at J, with 9 bases in the middle. The CDR3 is made up of 14 amino acids. CDR1 is SGHAT and CDR2 is FQNNGV in the germline V gene. The DNA of the CDR3 is TGTGCCAGCAGCTTAGCCCCAGAAGACTATGGCTACACCTTC. It codes for CASSLAPEDYGYTF.

The chain recombines TRBV7-9 with TRBJ2-2; TRBD2 aligns across 15 bases. CDR1 and CDR2 (germline): SEHNR, FQNEAQ (reference sequence). V dropped 3 bases and J dropped 5; count of bases not matched to a gene: 7. The CDR3 covers 18 residues. This chain's CDR3 is CASSFLGLAGGKTGELFF. CDR3 DNA sequence: TGTGCCAGCAGCTTCCTGGGACTAGCGGGGGGAAAGACCGGGGAGCTGTTTTTT.